A selection of T cell receptor beta chains follows, all from one sample in a study of lung T cells in sarcoidosis with Löfgren's syndrome. From the reads, TCRdb called clonotypes with MiXCR, one entry per CDR3 protein. The sample has around 21,000 distinct CDR3 sequences; roughly 21% are singletons. The sample comprised CD4+ T cells from PBMCs. The receptors were gathered from a human donor with sarcoidosis (Löfgren's syndrome or another form), or a control subject (not recorded which). Each CDR3 is given with its conserved first and last residue. Each record gives: J gene, clone size, D gene, V gene, CDR3 protein, CDR3 DNA. A D gene is named only where the DNA matches it firmly. The size of a clone is reported for some rows only, either as once, few or many, or as a class for expanded clones.

J gene: TRBJ2-7; clone size: many; D gene: .; V gene: TRBV28; CDR3 protein: CASRGPESEQYF; CDR3 DNA: TGTGCCAGCAGGGGACCCGAGAGCGAGCAGTACTTC
J gene: TRBJ2-7; clone size: .; D gene: TRBD1; V gene: TRBV2; CDR3 protein: CASSAPDRAYEQYF; CDR3 DNA: TGTGCCAGCAGTGCGCCGGACAGGGCCTACGAGCAGTACTTC
J gene: TRBJ2-1; clone size: many; D gene: .; V gene: TRBV5-1; CDR3 protein: CASSLVAESYNEQFF; CDR3 DNA: TGCGCCAGCAGCTTGGTAGCGGAGTCCTACAATGAGCAGTTCTTC
J gene: TRBJ2-7; clone size: .; D gene: .; V gene: TRBV5-1; CDR3 protein: CASSLEGSGSYEQYF; CDR3 DNA: TGCGCCAGCAGCTTGGAGGGATCCGGCTCCTACGAGCAGTACTTC
J gene: TRBJ2-1; clone size: .; D gene: .; V gene: TRBV6-5; CDR3 protein: CASSERGGLRHNEQSF; CDR3 DNA: TGTGCCAGCAGTGAAAGAGGAGGGCTACGACACAATGAGCAGTCCTTC
J gene: TRBJ2-7; clone size: many; D gene: TRBD2; V gene: TRBV7-9; CDR3 protein: CASSKMSGLFYAQYF; CDR3 DNA: TGTGCCAGCAGCAAGATGTCGGGACTATTCTACGCGCAGTACTTC
J gene: TRBJ2-7; clone size: many; D gene: TRBD1; V gene: TRBV3-1; CDR3 protein: CASSQVGDRGRDEQYF; CDR3 DNA: TGTGCCAGCAGCCAAGTCGGGGACAGGGGGCGCGACGAGCAGTACTTC
J gene: TRBJ1-1; clone size: medium-sized; D gene: .; V gene: TRBV6-2/TRBV6-3; CDR3 protein: CASSYNGYTEAFF; CDR3 DNA: TGTGCCAGCAGTTACAACGGTTACACTGAAGCTTTCTTT
J gene: TRBJ2-6; clone size: many; D gene: .; V gene: TRBV7-6; CDR3 protein: CASSLNVGRIHSGANVLTF; CDR3 DNA: TGTGCCAGCAGCTTAAATGTCGGTAGAATACACTCTGGGGCCAACGTCCTGACTTTC
J gene: TRBJ1-6; clone size: few; D gene: .; V gene: TRBV2; CDR3 protein: CASSARGRDNSPLHF; CDR3 DNA: TGTGCCAGCAGTGCAAGGGGCAGGGACAATTCACCCCTCCACTTT
J gene: TRBJ1-6; clone size: medium-sized; D gene: .; V gene: TRBV27; CDR3 protein: CASSLTSRGGRAPLHF; CDR3 DNA: TGTGCCAGCAGTTTAACCTCTCGGGGAGGTCGTGCACCCCTCCACTTT
J gene: TRBJ2-1; clone size: .; D gene: TRBD2; V gene: TRBV20-1; CDR3 protein: CSAHRAGAHNEQFF; CDR3 DNA: TGCAGTGCGCACCGAGCGGGGGCCCACAATGAGCAGTTCTTC
J gene: TRBJ2-3; clone size: many; D gene: .; V gene: TRBV18; CDR3 protein: CASSPGVPDTQYF; CDR3 DNA: TGTGCCAGCTCACCGGGGGTACCAGATACGCAGTATTTT
J gene: TRBJ1-1; clone size: many; D gene: .; V gene: TRBV18; CDR3 protein: CASSQVNTEAFF; CDR3 DNA: TGTGCCAGCTCACAGGTAAACACTGAAGCTTTCTTT
J gene: TRBJ2-1; clone size: once; D gene: TRBD1; V gene: TRBV3-1; CDR3 protein: CASSQDGGQPYDEQFF; CDR3 DNA: TGTGCCAGCAGCCAAGATGGGGGACAGCCCTACGATGAGCAGTTCTTC
J gene: TRBJ2-5; clone size: many; D gene: .; V gene: TRBV6-1; CDR3 protein: CASSPNHGGFVETQYF; CDR3 DNA: TGTGCCAGCAGTCCTAATCATGGGGGGTTCGTGGAGACCCAGTACTTC
J gene: TRBJ2-3; clone size: many; D gene: .; V gene: TRBV24-1; CDR3 protein: CATSDPNGQIYSTDTQYF; CDR3 DNA: TGTGCCACCAGTGACCCGAACGGACAGATCTATAGCACAGATACGCAGTATTTT
J gene: TRBJ1-2; clone size: many; D gene: .; V gene: TRBV2; CDR3 protein: CASSGFMTYGYTF; CDR3 DNA: TGTGCCAGCAGTGGCTTTATGACGTATGGCTACACCTTC
J gene: TRBJ2-7; clone size: .; D gene: TRBD2; V gene: TRBV28; CDR3 protein: CANSPGGTSYEQYF; CDR3 DNA: TGTGCCAACAGCCCGGGGGGAACCTCCTACGAGCAGTACTTC
J gene: TRBJ2-3; clone size: .; D gene: .; V gene: TRBV14; CDR3 protein: CASSQDYPGSDTQYF; CDR3 DNA: TGTGCCAGCAGCCAAGATTATCCGGGGTCAGATACTCAGTATTTT
J gene: TRBJ1-5; clone size: few; D gene: .; V gene: TRBV30; CDR3 protein: CAWSTGGTRNQPQHF; CDR3 DNA: TGTGCCTGGAGTACCGGCGGGACAAGGAATCAGCCCCAGCATTTT
J gene: TRBJ2-5; clone size: many; D gene: TRBD1; V gene: TRBV19; CDR3 protein: CASRTGGAKTQYF; CDR3 DNA: TGTGCCAGTAGGACAGGGGGCGCGAAGACCCAGTACTTC
J gene: TRBJ2-7; clone size: .; D gene: .; V gene: TRBV7-2; CDR3 protein: CASSSIAVTYEQYF; CDR3 DNA: TGTGCCAGCAGCTCCATAGCGGTGACCTACGAGCAGTATTTC
J gene: TRBJ1-1; clone size: .; D gene: .; V gene: TRBV29-1; CDR3 protein: CSERYTEAFF; CDR3 DNA: TGCAGCGAGCGTTACACTGAAGCTTTCTTT
J gene: TRBJ2-7; clone size: .; D gene: TRBD1; V gene: TRBV7-8; CDR3 protein: CASSPTGYSYEQYF; CDR3 DNA: TGTGCCAGCAGCCCGACAGGGTACTCCTACGAGCAGTACTTC
J gene: TRBJ2-1; clone size: many; D gene: TRBD2; V gene: TRBV4-2; CDR3 protein: CASSQEGLAGYNEQFF; CDR3 DNA: TGTGCCAGCAGCCAAGAAGGGCTAGCGGGTTACAATGAGCAGTTCTTC
J gene: TRBJ2-5; clone size: .; D gene: TRBD2; V gene: TRBV3-1; CDR3 protein: CASSRASGSLSRETQYF; CDR3 DNA: TGTGCCAGCAGCCGGGCTAGCGGGAGTTTGTCGAGAGAGACCCAGTACTTC
J gene: TRBJ2-1; clone size: many; D gene: .; V gene: TRBV14; CDR3 protein: CASSPSTGTLQFF; CDR3 DNA: TGTGCCAGCAGCCCGTCTACCGGTACTTTACAGTTCTTC
J gene: TRBJ1-2; clone size: many; D gene: TRBD1; V gene: TRBV5-1; CDR3 protein: CASSLGQGGQGYTF; CDR3 DNA: TGCGCCAGCAGCTTGGGACAGGGCGGGCAAGGCTACACCTTC
J gene: TRBJ2-5; clone size: many; D gene: .; V gene: TRBV12-3/TRBV12-4; CDR3 protein: CASSTKGEGRTWGSYQETQYF; CDR3 DNA: TGTGCCAGCAGTACCAAGGGGGAAGGGCGGACTTGGGGTTCATACCAAGAGACCCAGTACTTC
J gene: TRBJ2-3; clone size: many; D gene: TRBD2; V gene: TRBV7-2; CDR3 protein: CASSLVAGVTDTQYF; CDR3 DNA: TGTGCCAGCAGCTTAGTAGCGGGGGTCACAGATACGCAGTATTTT
J gene: TRBJ2-1; clone size: .; D gene: TRBD1; V gene: TRBV5-6; CDR3 protein: CASRWDRSSYNEQFF; CDR3 DNA: TGTGCCAGCAGGTGGGACAGGAGCTCCTACAATGAGCAGTTCTTC
J gene: TRBJ2-1; clone size: .; D gene: .; V gene: TRBV29-1; CDR3 protein: CSLRGGRRGDNEQFF; CDR3 DNA: TGCAGCCTACGTGGGGGCCGGCGGGGAGACAATGAGCAGTTCTTC
J gene: TRBJ1-2; clone size: many; D gene: .; V gene: TRBV28; CDR3 protein: CASSLVNWPDTSTVLPGYTF; CDR3 DNA: TGTGCCAGCAGTTTAGTTAATTGGCCTGACACGTCGACAGTTCTTCCTGGCTACACCTTC
J gene: TRBJ2-3; clone size: medium-sized; D gene: .; V gene: TRBV6-1; CDR3 protein: CASSEALARTDTQYF; CDR3 DNA: TGTGCCAGCAGTGAAGCACTAGCACGCACAGATACGCAGTATTTT
J gene: TRBJ2-2; clone size: few; D gene: .; V gene: TRBV12-3/TRBV12-4; CDR3 protein: CASSSSPKVDTGEPFF; CDR3 DNA: TGTGCCAGCAGTTCATCCCCTAAGGTCGACACCGGGGAGCCGTTTTTT
J gene: TRBJ2-3; clone size: many; D gene: TRBD2; V gene: TRBV5-1; CDR3 protein: CASSLSGSETDTQYF; CDR3 DNA: TGCGCCAGCAGCTTAAGCGGGAGCGAAACAGATACGCAGTATTTT
J gene: TRBJ2-3; clone size: .; D gene: .; V gene: TRBV19; CDR3 protein: CASSTWASWTDTQYF; CDR3 DNA: TGTGCCAGTAGTACATGGGCGTCTTGGACAGATACGCAGTATTTT
J gene: TRBJ1-1; clone size: many; D gene: .; V gene: TRBV29-1; CDR3 protein: CSGGLLNTEAFF; CDR3 DNA: TGCAGCGGGGGTCTCCTGAACACTGAAGCTTTCTTT